The 28 T cell receptor beta chains given below trace back to one sample, sequenced in a study of blood T cell repertoires in COVID-19 (dated by TCRdb to between 2020 and 2021). The method behind the library was the immunoSEQ multiplex PCR assay. Here the immuneACCESS table is served through TCRdb, limited to in-frame sequences with V and J called. Missing clones are a known gap in these copies; in checked studies unresolved V genes cover under half, and the rest lacks a known reason. The sample table lists over 120,000 clones, approximately 80% of them with a count of one. The top ten constitute around 1.8% of the sample. The sequenced sample was peripheral blood. Source of these receptors: a woman aged 55-69 years with acute or convalescent COVID-19.

This clone has only a few counts. The chain combines TRBV10-2 with TRBJ2-7, with a tentative D call TRBD1 (5 bases). The V end was cut by 4 bases, the J end by 2 bases, with 12 bases between. The CDR3 extends over 14 amino acids. From germline, CDR1 is WSHSY and CDR2 SAAADI. The CDR3 DNA reads TGCGCCAGCAGTGGTCGACAGAAGACCTACGAGCAGTACTTC. Translating it yields CASSGRQKTYEQYF.

This clone was seen just once. The chain carries TRBV18 and TRBJ2-7; no definite D call. Germline lookup yields CDR1 KGHSH and CDR2 LQKENI. The CDR3 totals 13 residues. With 0 bases removed from V and 3 bases from J, the gap between germline ends came to 6 bases. CDR3 loop: CASSPPEYYEQYF. CDR3 DNA: TGTGCCAGCTCACCACCGGAGTACTACGAGCAGTACTTC.

The V and J genes are TRBV9 and TRBJ2-1; 10 nucleotides align to TRBD2. There are 14 residues in the CDR3. The germline gives CDR1 SGDLS, CDR2 YYNGEE. V lost 1 base, J lost 8 bases, and 3 bases stayed unmatched. CDR3 in DNA: TGTGCCAGCAGCGTAAGGCTAGCGGGAGATGAGCAGTTCTTC. This sequence encodes CASSVRLAGDEQFF.

This clone was counted a single time. V is TRBV28 and J is TRBJ1-3; 12 nucleotides align to TRBD1. CDR1 MDHEN and CDR2 SYDVKM come from the germline V gene. V was pared by 5 bases and J by 0 bases, with 11 bases of the junction left unmatched. This CDR3 region has 19 residues. This CDR3 is CASSPIGTGGSFSGNTIYF. In DNA form, the CDR3 reads TGTGCCAGCAGTCCTATCGGGACAGGGGGCTCTTTCTCTGGAAACACCATATATTTT.

This clone was seen just once. At one of its ends the junction is not consistent with the germline gene, which may arise from a read error. The rearrangement uses TRBV29-1 and TRBJ1-1; 9 bases match TRBD1. The CDR3 extends over 14 amino acids. Germline CDR1 is SQVTM and CDR2 is ANQGSEA. For the CDR3, the DNA is TGCAGCGTCGAAGCGGACAGGGGAGATACTGAAGCTTTCTTT. Encoded protein: CSVEADRGDTEAFF.

V gene TRBV28 combines with J gene TRBJ1-3, with a tentative D call TRBD1 (6 bases). This CDR3 has 21 amino acids. CDR1 is MDHEN, CDR2 SYDVKM, per germline. Trimming took 4 bases from V and 1 from J, leaving 29 bases between them. The CDR3 bases are TGTGCCAGCAGTTCGGGCCGGGACAAAGAGCGGCGGGGGCCGTCTGGAAACACCATATATTTT. Protein: CASSSGRDKERRGPSGNTIYF.

The J gene is TRBJ2-7, the V gene TRBV2, with 11 bases fitting TRBD1. The V segment lost 5 bases and the J segment 9 bases; nucleotides outside the gene matches: 9. Germline CDR1 SNHLY, CDR2 FYNNEI. The CDR3 is made up of 14 amino acids. The CDR3 loop is CASSRTGGSTGQYF. The CDR3 coding sequence is TGTGCCAGCAGTAGGACAGGGGGCTCGACGGGGCAGTACTTC.

V and J are TRBV11-1 and TRBJ2-4; D remains ambiguous. V lost 1 base and J lost 6, with 7 bases in between. Per germline, CDR1 SGHAT and CDR2 FQDESV (reference sequence). CDR3 size: 13 residues. CDR3 DNA sequence: TGTGCCAGCAGCTTAGGTCCGGGAAACATTCAGTACTTC. Translation gives CASSLGPGNIQYF.

The rearrangement uses TRBV6-6 and TRBJ1-5, with 10 bases fitting TRBD1. The germline gives CDR1 MNHNY, CDR2 SVGAGI (reference sequence). This CDR3 comprises 15 residues. The trim removed 0 bases at V and 7 bases at J, leaving 3 bases unmatched. This CDR3 reads CASSYSLDRGQPQHF. The CDR3 DNA reads as TGTGCCAGCAGTTACTCCTTGGACAGGGGGCAGCCCCAGCATTTT.

The V and J genes are TRBV15 and TRBJ2-2, with 8 bases matching TRBD1. Germline V lookup: CDR1 LNHNV, CDR2 YYDKDF (reference sequence). CDR3 length equals 17 residues. V shed 4 bases, J shed 3 bases, and the junction held 10 bases outside the gene matches. DNA for the CDR3: TGTGCCACCAGCAAAGCCTACGGACAGGGTTACACCGGGGAGCTGTTTTTT. Residues: CATSKAYGQGYTGELFF.

This clone occurred a few times. The rearrangement uses TRBV28 and TRBJ1-2; D possibly corresponds to TRBD1 (6 bases). From germline, CDR1 is MDHEN and CDR2 SYDVKM. The V and J ends lost 5 bases and 7 bases respectively, with 17 bases between them. The CDR3 consists of 14 residues. CDR3 nucleotide sequence: TGTGCCAGCAGTCCCCCCGGGGGGCCGGCTGGCTACACCTTC. It translates to CASSPPGGPAGYTF.

In regard to this clone: This sample also contains other DNA sequences that code for the same CDR3. This rearrangement joins TRBV3-1 (or the pseudogene TRBV3-2) to TRBJ2-7, with a possible D match to TRBD1 (5 bases). Germline values: CDR1 LGHDT, CDR2 YNNKEL (reference sequence). The CDR3 extends over 13 amino acids. Trimming shortened V by 4 bases and J by 4 bases, and 11 bases separated the two germline ends. The CDR3 coding sequence is TGTGCCAGCAGCCGCGGCAGGGCGTACGAGCAGTACTTC. Amino acid sequence: CASSRGRAYEQYF.

This rearrangement joins TRBV7-8 to TRBJ2-7, with 9 bases aligning to TRBD1. Trimming at V came to 5 bases and at J to 7 bases, leaving 9 bases not matched to a gene. Germline values: CDR1 SGHVS, CDR2 FQNEAQ. The CDR3 consists of 14 residues. The CDR3 loop reads CASSQRTGAGEQYF. In nucleotides, the CDR3 is TGTGCCAGCAGCCAGCGGACAGGGGCGGGGGAGCAGTACTTC.

This rearrangement joins TRBV28 to TRBJ2-3, with D possibly TRBD2 on 5 matching bases. CDR1 and CDR2 (germline): MDHEN, SYDVKM. The V end was cut by 2 bases, the J end by 2 bases, with 14 bases between. The CDR3 is 16 amino acids. CDR3 in DNA: TGTGCCAGCAGTTTACCCCCCGGGGAGAACACAGATACGCAGTATTTT. Protein: CASSLPPGENTDTQYF.

This clone was seen only a few times. This chain links TRBV28 with TRBJ2-2; D gene unclear. V dropped 2 bases and J dropped 4 bases, with 8 bases sitting between them. The CDR3 spans 14 residues. Germline CDR1 is MDHEN and CDR2 is SYDVKM. CDR3 in DNA: TGTGCCAGCAGTTTAATCTCAGTCACCGGGGAGCTGTTTTTT. It translates to CASSLISVTGELFF.

CDR3 protein: CASSFRPGVRTEAFF. CDR3 nucleotide sequence: TGCGCCAGCAGCTTTCGGCCAGGGGTCAGAACTGAAGCTTTCTTT. V is TRBV5-1 and J is TRBJ1-1; tentatively, D is TRBD1 (6 bases). Trimming pared 2 bases from V and 5 bases from J, leaving 16 bases between. CDR1 is SGHRS, CDR2 YFSETQ, per germline. The CDR3 is 15 amino acids.

The chain has TRBV5-1 and TRBJ2-1; 11 nucleotides match TRBD2. Germline CDR1 SGHRS, CDR2 YFSETQ. The trim removed 4 bases at V and 6 bases at J, leaving 6 bases unmatched. This CDR3 contains 15 residues. DNA for the CDR3: TGCGCCAGCAGCGCCACTAGCGGGAGTGGCAATGAGCAGTTCTTC. As protein: CASSATSGSGNEQFF.

The rearrangement links TRBV12-3 or TRBV12-4 to TRBJ2-1; D ambiguous. The V end was cut by 1 base, the J end by 9 bases, with 10 bases between. This CDR3 is built from 13 residues. The CDR3 nucleotides are TGTGCCAGCAGTTTAGGCTTTACACGTGAGCAGTTCTTC. This sequence encodes CASSLGFTREQFF.

The CDR3 is CASRLGPARGETQYF. The CDR3 DNA is TGTGCCAGCAGATTAGGTCCCGCCCGGGGGGAGACCCAGTACTTC. The gene calls are TRBV2 and TRBJ2-5; TRBD2 might be the D (6 bases). Germline assignment: CDR1 SNHLY and CDR2 FYNNEI. V lost 6 bases and J lost 5, with 19 bases in between. This CDR3 spans 15 amino acids.

A word on this clone: Other DNA sequences in this specimen translate into the identical CDR3. The chain combines TRBV7-9 with TRBJ2-7, with D possibly matching TRBD1 (6 bases). CDR3 length: 13 residues. Germline lookup yields CDR1 SEHNR and CDR2 FQNEAQ (reference sequence). V was shortened by 1 base and J by 4 bases, with 8 bases between the two germline ends. In nucleotides, the CDR3 is TGTGCCAGCAGCTTAGTGGGGGCTTACGAGCAGTACTTC. It is translated as CASSLVGAYEQYF.

The chain is built from TRBV28 and TRBJ1-1; D is undetermined. V lost 3 bases and J lost 4, with 21 bases in between. The CDR3 is 17 residues long. Per the germline V gene, CDR1 is MDHEN and CDR2 is SYDVKM. The CDR3 region has the DNA TGTGCCAGCAGTTTCAACAGCATTCGGAGGGTCGGCACTGAAGCTTTCTTT. It translates to CASSFNSIRRVGTEAFF.

CDR3 sequence (DNA): TGTGCCAGCCGGAGACAGGGGCGTATGGATACGCAGTATTTT. Amino acid sequence: CASRRQGRMDTQYF. The chain recombines TRBV25-1 with TRBJ2-3; 8 bases map to TRBD1. CDR1 MGHDK and CDR2 SYGVNS come from the germline V gene. With V trimmed by 8 bases and J by 6 bases, 10 bases remained unmatched. The CDR3 loop spans 14 amino acids.

The genes are TRBV19 and TRBJ2-1, with 13 bases fitting TRBD2. Germline trimming cut 5 bases from V and 8 bases from J; bases unmatched to any gene: 12. CDR3 size: 17 residues. Germline V gives CDR1 LNHDA, CDR2 SQIVND (reference sequence). DNA of the CDR3: TGTGCCAGTAGTCCCATGGGCGGACTAGCGGGAGTTGATGAGCAGTTCTTC. This encodes CASSPMGGLAGVDEQFF.

The rearrangement links TRBV12-3 or TRBV12-4 to TRBJ2-7; D remains ambiguous. Trimming took 2 bases from V and 3 from J, leaving 5 bases between them. This CDR3 is built from 12 residues. Here the CDR3 DNA reads TGTGCCAGCAGTTTACACAGCTACGAGCAGTACTTC. It translates to CASSLHSYEQYF.

The chain has TRBV27 and TRBJ2-1; 7 positions agree with TRBD1. Germline CDR1 is MNHEY and CDR2 is SMNVEV (reference sequence). CDR3 length: 14 amino acids. The junction had 9 bases not matched to a gene; V was cut back by 5 bases and J by 8 bases. The CDR3 DNA follows: TGTGCCAGCAGTCCGAGGACAGGAAGGTATGAGCAGTTCTTC. Protein product: CASSPRTGRYEQFF.

A single count supports this clone. The chain combines TRBV28 with TRBJ2-7, with 9 bases lining up with TRBD1. CDR1 is MDHEN, CDR2 SYDVKM, per germline. J was trimmed by 6 bases and V by 5 bases; bases with no gene match: 8. CDR3 length equals 14 residues. This chain's CDR3 is CASSVPGTGPEQYF. The CDR3 DNA reads TGTGCCAGCAGTGTACCCGGGACAGGGCCCGAGCAGTACTTC.

The chain recombines TRBV24-1 with TRBJ1-4, with D possibly TRBD1 on 6 matching bases. Looked up from germline, CDR1 is KGHDR and CDR2 is SFDVKD. V was clipped by 3 bases and J by 5 bases, with 15 bases between them. CDR3 length equals 16 residues. The DNA for the CDR3 is TGTGCCACCAGTGATCCTGGACAGACGGGAAATGAAAAACTGTTTTTT. It translates to CATSDPGQTGNEKLFF.

The chain is built from TRBV15 and TRBJ2-2; D gene ambiguous. Germline V gene lookup returns CDR1 LNHNV and CDR2 YYDKDF (reference sequence). The CDR3 extends over 13 amino acids. V was pared by 0 bases and J by 5 bases, with 4 bases between. The DNA for the CDR3 is TGTGCCACCAGCAGAGACCAGACCGGGGAGCTGTTTTTT. Translating it yields CATSRDQTGELFF.